This passage covers 9 T cell receptor beta chains from one sample sequenced in a study of T cell repertoires in cytomegalovirus infection. One entry per CDR3 protein, called by TCRdb with MiXCR from the reads. The sample lists just over 450,000 distinct CDR3 sequences, approximately 42% occurring once. These TCRs' antigens remain unknown. The sequenced sample was cultured PBMCs, obtained from culture after CMV antigen stimulation. The receptors come from a human donor in good health (CMV status not recorded). Some clones in this sample may be carry-over from other donors' samples.

The rearrangement links TRBV20-1 to TRBJ2-1; 14 bases fit TRBD2. The CDR3 consists of 17 residues. Trimming removed 3 bases from V and 4 bases from J; junction bases left unmatched: 8. Germline lookup yields CDR1 DFQATT and CDR2 SNEGSKA (reference sequence). This CDR3 is CSARGGTSGGSYNEQFF. Here the CDR3 DNA reads TGCAGTGCTAGGGGCGGGACTAGCGGGGGATCATACAATGAGCAGTTCTTC.

The CDR3: CASSPEPTGLEETQYF. CDR3 sequence (DNA): TGTGCCAGCAGCCCGGAACCAACAGGGCTCGAAGAGACCCAGTACTTC. The V and J genes are TRBV3-1 and TRBJ2-5, with TRBD1 as a possible D gene (6 bases). The CDR3 consists of 16 residues. The V end lost 4 bases, the J end lost 3 bases, and 18 bases lay between the germline ends. Germline CDR1 reads LGHDT; CDR2 reads YNNKEL (reference sequence).

This chain connects TRBV7-2 to TRBJ2-1, with a tentative D call TRBD2 (6 bases). V dropped 5 bases and J dropped 2 bases, with 16 bases sitting between them. The CDR3 sequence is 16 residues long. Germline-derived CDR1 and CDR2 are SGHTA and FQGNSA. The CDR3 coding sequence is TGTGCCAGCAGCCTATTTGGGGGGACTGCCTACAATGAGCAGTTCTTC. Its protein product is CASSLFGGTAYNEQFF.

This chain links TRBV11-2 with TRBJ2-3; either TRBD1 or TRBD2 may supply D (6 bases each). CDR1 is SGHAT, CDR2 FQNNGV, per germline. The CDR3 runs 17 residues. Trimming shortened V by 0 bases and J by 2 bases, and 15 bases separated the two germline ends. The DNA of the CDR3 is TGTGCCAGCAGCTTAGATCTGGGTAGGGGGGCCACAGATACGCAGTATTTT. Translation gives CASSLDLGRGATDTQYF. Filled out from reference TRBV11-2 and TRBJ2-3, the complete variable domain reads EAGVAQSPRYKIIEKRQSVAFWCNPISGHATLYWYQQILGQGPKLLIQFQNNGVVDDSQLPKDRFSAERLKGVDSTLKIQPAKLEDSAVYLCASSLDLGRGATDTQYFGPGTRLTVL.

The DNA of the CDR3 is TGTGCCAGCAGATCGATGGCCACAGATACGCAGTATTTT. It yields the protein CASRSMATDTQYF. This chain connects TRBV6-2 or TRBV6-3 to TRBJ2-3; D uncertain. The V and J ends lost 6 bases and 2 bases respectively, with 9 bases between them. The germline V gene encodes CDR1 MNHEY and CDR2 SVGEGT. The CDR3 is 13 residues long.

The chain is built from TRBV6-1 and TRBJ2-7; TRBD2 agrees at 12 bases. Germline CDR1 is MNHNS and CDR2 is SASEGT. This CDR3 comprises 17 residues. Germline trimming cut 5 bases from V and 0 bases from J; bases unmatched to any gene: 8. The CDR3 loop is CASSSASGRASSYEQYF. Here the CDR3 DNA reads TGTGCCAGCAGTTCCGCTAGCGGGAGGGCCAGCTCCTACGAGCAGTACTTC.

This chain uses TRBV20-1 with TRBJ2-3, with D possibly matching TRBD2 (6 bases). This CDR3 has 15 residues. The V end was cut by 1 base, the J end by 2 bases, with 13 bases between. In germline, CDR1 is DFQATT, CDR2 SNEGSKA (reference sequence). The DNA of the CDR3 is TGCAGTGCTAGAGGCCGACTAGACCCCACAGATACGCAGTATTTT. Amino acids: CSARGRLDPTDTQYF.

The rearrangement uses TRBV2 and TRBJ1-5; D perhaps matches TRBD1 (5 bases). CDR3 length equals 13 residues. V lost 0 bases and J lost 11, with 11 bases in between. Germline values: CDR1 SNHLY, CDR2 FYNNEI. CDR3 in DNA: TGTGCCAGCAGTGAAGCGCGTGAAGGGGCCCAGCATTTT. Translated: CASSEAREGAQHF.

The chain joins TRBV7-9 to TRBJ2-2; D is tentatively TRBD1 or TRBD2 (5 bases each). Between the trimmed V and J ends, which lost 4 bases and 5 bases, there was a span of 14 bases. CDR1 and CDR2 from the germline V gene are SEHNR and FQNEAQ (reference sequence). The CDR3 has 15 amino acids. Written as DNA, the CDR3 is TGTGCCAGCAGCTCCGGGACCAGAGGTACCGGGGAGCTGTTTTTT. It codes for CASSSGTRGTGELFF.